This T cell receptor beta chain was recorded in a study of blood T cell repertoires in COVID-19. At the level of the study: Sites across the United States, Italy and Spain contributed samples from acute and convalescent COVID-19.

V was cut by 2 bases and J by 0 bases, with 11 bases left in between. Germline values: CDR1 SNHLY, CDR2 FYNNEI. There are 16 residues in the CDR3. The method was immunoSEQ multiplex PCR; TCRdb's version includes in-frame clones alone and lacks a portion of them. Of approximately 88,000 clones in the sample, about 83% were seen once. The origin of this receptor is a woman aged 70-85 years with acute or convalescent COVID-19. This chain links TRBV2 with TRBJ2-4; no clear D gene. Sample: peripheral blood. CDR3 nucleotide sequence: TGTGCCAGCAGTGAAACAGTGTGGCTAGCCAAAAACATTCAGTACTTC. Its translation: CASSETVWLAKNIQYF.